The TCR beta chain under discussion was sequenced for a study of cytomegalovirus exposure and HLA in healthy donors. Across the study: For the roughly 400 genotyped donors, approximately 83% fell within the Caucasian-associated ancestry cluster.

Findings and caveats of the study: Per a later analysis, 15,000 to 20,000 TCR beta sequences showed association with HLA alleles at 0.05 false discovery rate. Most TCR sequences were rare, but some public TCRs occurred in many donors.

The V gene end was trimmed by 3 bases and the J gene end by 1 base; junction bases not matched to a gene: 6. The CDR3 is 16 residues long. Germline V lookup: CDR1 SGDLS, CDR2 YYNGEE. The study sampled nominally healthy donors, though unrecorded immune exposures were likely. As regards this clone: Antigen: not known.

The PCR was carried out with 60 Vbeta primers and 13 Jbeta primers. The data were produced by immunoSEQ multiplex PCR, yet TCRdb's version contains in-frame clones alone and is incomplete. The table includes 150,000 to 200,000 clones, 70% to 80% detected once. The source material was PBMCs. This sequence joins TRBV9 and TRBJ2-3; TRBD1 matches 9 bases. The clonotype originates from a woman younger than 45 in good health and CMV-seropositive. The CDR3 DNA reads TGTGCCAGCAGCGCCGACAGGGGGGGAGGCACAGATACGCAGTATTTT. The encoded protein is CASSADRGGGTDTQYF.